Given below is one TCR beta chain in context. The data are from a study of cytomegalovirus exposure and HLA in healthy donors. The CDR3 covers 14 residues. Germline V lookup: CDR1 SGDLS, CDR2 YYNGEE. V lost 3 bases, J lost 7 bases, and 7 bases stayed unmatched. It was with 60 Vbeta and 13 Jbeta primers that the PCR ran. Clones were read by immunoSEQ multiplex PCR, and TCRdb kept only the in-frame ones, dropping some. Among 140,000 or so clones, 75% to 90% were seen once, and the ten largest hold 1.2%. The specimen was PBMCs. The sequence came from a female donor in good health and CMV-seronegative. This chain links TRBV9 with TRBJ1-1; 9 bases are a match to TRBD1. CDR3 in DNA: TGTGCCAGCAGCGAGGGACAGGGAAGGGGTGAAGCTTTCTTT. It specifies CASSEGQGRGEAFF.